The rows below give T cell receptor beta chains drawn from one sample of a study of T cells after yellow fever vaccination. TCRdb analysed the 5' RACE reads with MiXCR anew, one entry per CDR3 protein. The profile covers about 220,000 distinct CDR3 sequences, with 3.2% appearing a single time and 2.5% to 3.5% taken by the ten largest. The specimen was CD4+ T cells sorted from PBMCs, collected 10 days after the yellow fever booster vaccination. The receptors derive from a young man who received the YFV17D yellow fever vaccine. Both conserved end residues are part of each CDR3. A D gene is named only where the DNA matches it firmly. Clone size is shown for a subset of rows, as once, few, many or a class of expanded clone.

D gene | J gene | CDR3 length | clone size | V gene | CDR3 DNA | CDR3 protein
NA | TRBJ1-1 | 16 | NA | TRBV20-1 | TGCAGTGCTAGAGACGGGACGCGGGGGATGAACACTGAAGCTTTCTTT | CSARDGTRGMNTEAFF
NA | TRBJ2-3 | 13 | many | TRBV24-1 | TGTGCCACCAGTGATCCGACCGGGGGAACGCAGTATTTT | CATSDPTGGTQYF
TRBD1 | TRBJ1-2 | 17 | NA | TRBV7-2 | TGTGCCAGCAGCTTTGCCCGGACAGGGGGTTCAAACTATGGCTACACCTTC | CASSFARTGGSNYGYTF
NA | TRBJ2-5 | 12 | NA | TRBV2 | TGTGCCACTACCTCCTCTGGTGAGACCCAGTACTTC | CATTSSGETQYF
NA | TRBJ2-2 | 18 | few | TRBV19 | TGTGCCAGTACTCCCTCTTCCGGGACCGGGTTCAGCACCGGGGAGCTGTTTTTT | CASTPSSGTGFSTGELFF
TRBD1 | TRBJ1-1 | 15 | NA | TRBV19 | TGTGCCAGTAAAGGGCAGGGGGGTTGGAACACTGAAGCTTTCTTT | CASKGQGGWNTEAFF
NA | TRBJ2-5 | 15 | many | TRBV18 | TGTGCCAGCTCACCACCATCGACAGGCCAAGAGACCCAGTACTTC | CASSPPSTGQETQYF
NA | TRBJ2-7 | 15 | NA | TRBV5-1 | TGCGCCAGCAGCGGGGCCAGGGCAAGCTCCTACGAGCAGTACTTC | CASSGARASSYEQYF
NA | TRBJ1-4 | 15 | many | TRBV4-1 | TGCGCCAGCAGCCATCCGGCGGTCCTCGGGGAAAAACTGTTTTTT | CASSHPAVLGEKLFF
TRBD1 | TRBJ2-6 | 18 | many | TRBV12-3/TRBV12-4 | TGTGCCAGCAGTTTACCGGGACAGGGGAGTTCTGGGGCCAACGTCCTGACTTTC | CASSLPGQGSSGANVLTF
NA | TRBJ2-3 | 13 | many | TRBV24-1 | TGTGCCACCAGTGTGGGGAGCACAGATACGCAGTATTTT | CATSVGSTDTQYF
NA | TRBJ1-4 | 13 | many | TRBV29-1 | TGCAGCGTCGGCGCGGGGGCGGATGAAAAACTGTTTTTT | CSVGAGADEKLFF
NA | TRBJ2-7 | 15 | many | TRBV7-2 | TGTGCCAGCAGCTTGTTACAATCGCGACCGCTGAAGCAGTACTTC | CASSLLQSRPLKQYF
NA | TRBJ2-5 | 15 | many | TRBV15 | TGTGCCACCAGCAGAGATCGGGGCAGCCAAGAGACCCAGTACTTC | CATSRDRGSQETQYF
NA | TRBJ2-5 | 12 | few | TRBV20-1 | TGCAGTGCCAGAACCCTAGGGGAGACCCAGTACTTC | CSARTLGETQYF
NA | TRBJ1-4 | 15 | many | TRBV5-6 | TGTGCCAGCAGCTTGGGACGGATCAATGAAGAAAAACTGTTTTTT | CASSLGRINEEKLFF
NA | TRBJ2-2 | 15 | NA | TRBV6-2/TRBV6-3 | TGTGCCAGCAGCCCCGGGACAACGGACACCGGGGAGCTGTTTTTT | CASSPGTTDTGELFF
NA | TRBJ1-2 | 12 | many | TRBV7-2 | TGTGCCAGCAGCTCCTCTAACTATGGCTACACCTTC | CASSSSNYGYTF
NA | TRBJ1-2 | 12 | many | TRBV12-3/TRBV12-4 | TGTGCCAGCAGTTCGACTTACTATGGCTACACCTTC | CASSSTYYGYTF
TRBD2 | TRBJ2-3 | 17 | many | TRBV4-3 | TGCGCCAGCAGCCAAGAGCGCCTAGCGGGGGGCACAGATACGCAGTATTTT | CASSQERLAGGTDTQYF
NA | TRBJ2-5 | 14 | few | TRBV20-1 | TGCAGTGCTGCCCGCCGGGGGTGGGAAGAGACCCAGTACTTC | CSAARRGWEETQYF
TRBD1 | TRBJ1-1 | 14 | many | TRBV4-1 | TGCGCCAGCTCAGGGGGCAGCATGAACACTGAAGCTTTCTTT | CASSGGSMNTEAFF
TRBD2 | TRBJ2-2 | 18 | NA | TRBV24-1 | TGTGCCACCAGTGATTTACCCAGCGGGGGGGGAAACACCGGGGAGCTGTTTTTT | CATSDLPSGGGNTGELFF
TRBD1 | TRBJ1-4 | 15 | NA | TRBV4-1 | TGCGCCAGCAGCCAAGACCCACAGGGGAGAGAAAAACTGTTTTTT | CASSQDPQGREKLFF